This TCR beta chain was captured by sequencing in a study of response to subunit inactivated influenza vaccine (dated by TCRdb to the late 2010s). As for the study more broadly: To follow how T cells responded to a trivalent subunit inactivated influenza vaccine, the researchers relied on deep quantitative profiling of the T cell receptor repertoire. The study at large found these results: The authors suggested that each seasonal influenza vaccination may recruit only a limited number of new T cells.

Receptor amplification or capture employed RT-PCR. The reads were generated on an Illumina HiSeq 2500. TCRdb's own reprocessing of the public reads used fastp at Q25 and MiXCR and kept productive beta chains. Merged by CDR3 protein, the rows form single entries marked with the most common genes and DNA. The sample table records about 650,000 distinct CDR3 sequences; 14% of these occur just once. 7.5% to 8% of the sample rests with the top ten. With regard to this clonotype: There is no known antigen for this receptor. Within one base of it there is no much larger clone, and no base qualities were kept.

The V end loses 5 bases and the J end loses 5 bases, and a stretch of 24 bases separates them. According to the germline V gene, CDR1 reads SGHTA and CDR2 reads FQGTGA. The cysteine opens and the phenylalanine closes a CDR3 of 18 amino acids. The sequence is cut down to CDR3 DNA, 54 bases in frame from base 1. The sequenced sample was PBMCs from blood, obtained approximately 15 days before vaccination. The clonotype was recovered from a man aged 45-60 years who received an inactivated influenza vaccine. Donor details come from another sample of the same person, matched by shared clones. The chain was built from TRBV7-3 and TRBJ2-2, and the D gene may be TRBD2, 7 bases matching. The CDR3 in this case is CASSPRGLARGGTGELFF. The nucleotide sequence is TGTGCCAGCAGCCCGCGGGGGCTAGCGCGGGGTGGGACCGGGGAGCTGTTTTTT. The CDR3, completed at both ends by the reference TRBV7-3 and TRBJ2-2 genes, gives the full variable domain GAGVSQTPSNKVTEKGKYVELRCDPISGHTALYWYRQSLGQGPEFLIYFQGTGAADDSGLPNDRFFAVRPEGSVSTLKIQRTERGDSAVYLCASSPRGLARGGTGELFFGEGSRLTVL.